The 9 T cell receptor beta chains reported below all come from one sample, sequenced in a study of blood T cell repertoires in COVID-19. The assay was immunoSEQ multiplex PCR, and TCRdb's table has in-frame clones only and misses some. The sample holds about 200,000 clones; about 88% are singletons and the top ten take about 3%. Sequencing was done on a sample of peripheral blood. Receptors were obtained from a man aged 60 to 75 with acute or convalescent COVID-19.

In this sample, this clone turned up a few times. The rearrangement joins TRBV6-1 to TRBJ1-5; D not certain. Germline V gene sequence: CDR1 MNHNS, CDR2 SASEGT. Trimming removed 3 bases at V and 4 bases at J, with 10 bases between. The CDR3 has 14 amino acids. The CDR3 sequence: CASSDSPSNQPQHF. The CDR3 DNA follows: TGTGCCAGCAGTGACAGCCCTAGTAATCAGCCCCAGCATTTT.

This chain links TRBV5-1 with TRBJ1-2; no reliable D call. From germline, CDR1 is SGHRS and CDR2 YFSETQ. V lost 0 bases and J lost 7, with 13 bases in between. This CDR3 comprises 14 residues. The CDR3 DNA reads TGCGCCAGCAGCTTGGAAAGGGCTGAGGGTGGCTACACCTTC. It is translated as CASSLERAEGGYTF.

The chain carries TRBV3-1 (or the pseudogene TRBV3-2) and TRBJ2-1, with 13 bases fitting TRBD2. The germline gives CDR1 LGHDT, CDR2 YNNKEL (reference sequence). The V gene end was trimmed by 0 bases and the J gene end by 9 bases; junction bases not matched to a gene: 11. This CDR3 is 18 amino acids long. The chain's CDR3 is CASSQDRRTSGGWGEQFF. CDR3 DNA sequence: TGTGCCAGCAGCCAAGATCGGAGGACTAGCGGGGGATGGGGTGAGCAGTTCTTC.

This chain uses TRBV2 with TRBJ1-5; weak D call: TRBD1 (6 bases). The ends were cut back, 6 bases at V and 5 bases at J, with 17 bases in the middle. The germline V gene has CDR1 SNHLY and CDR2 FYNNEI. The CDR3 runs 15 residues. The CDR3 bases are TGTGCCAGCAGGAGCCGGGACGGGGGGCATCAGCCCCAGCATTTT. Translated: CASRSRDGGHQPQHF.

The gene calls are TRBV18 and TRBJ2-2, with 7 bases aligning to TRBD1. The trim removed 3 bases at V and 7 bases at J, leaving 2 bases unmatched. The CDR3 loop spans 13 amino acids. Looked up from germline, CDR1 is KGHSH and CDR2 is LQKENI. The CDR3 DNA is TGTGCCAGCTCACCGACAGGGAACGGGGAGCTGTTTTTT. It codes for CASSPTGNGELFF.

The CDR3 nucleotides are TGCGCCAGCAGCTTGGAACAGGGGAACACTGAAGCTTTCTTT. It translates to CASSLEQGNTEAFF. V is TRBV5-1 and J is TRBJ1-1; possibly TRBD1 for D (6 bases). This CDR3 has 14 amino acids. With 0 bases removed from V and 1 base from J, the gap between germline ends came to 7 bases. Germline V gene lookup returns CDR1 SGHRS and CDR2 YFSETQ.

The V call is TRBV25-1, the J call TRBJ2-5; D is possibly TRBD2 (7 bases). The CDR3 consists of 15 residues. Germline V gives CDR1 MGHDK, CDR2 SYGVNS. V was pared by 7 bases and J by 1 base, with 16 bases between. This CDR3 reads CASIGTGTTQETQYF. CDR3 coding DNA: TGTGCCAGCATAGGAACAGGGACTACCCAAGAGACCCAGTACTTC.

This clone is a singleton in its sample. The J gene is TRBJ1-5, the V gene TRBV6-1; TRBD1 aligns across 10 bases. Unmatched junction bases numbered 9, after V lost 3 bases and J lost 7 bases. The CDR3 covers 16 residues. Germline CDR1 and CDR2: MNHNS and SASEGT. CDR3 loop: CASSDRQGASRQPQHF. CDR3 nucleotides: TGTGCCAGCAGTGACCGACAGGGGGCGTCGAGGCAGCCCCAGCATTTT.

This chain uses TRBV6-1 with TRBJ2-6, with 8 bases identical to TRBD1. CDR1 and CDR2 (germline): MNHNS, SASEGT. This CDR3 is built from 17 residues. The J segment lost 2 bases and the V segment lost 3 bases, leaving 6 bases of the junction unmatched. The CDR3: CASSDRGQPTGANVLTF. The CDR3 DNA follows: TGTGCCAGCAGTGACAGGGGGCAACCCACTGGGGCCAACGTCCTGACTTTC.